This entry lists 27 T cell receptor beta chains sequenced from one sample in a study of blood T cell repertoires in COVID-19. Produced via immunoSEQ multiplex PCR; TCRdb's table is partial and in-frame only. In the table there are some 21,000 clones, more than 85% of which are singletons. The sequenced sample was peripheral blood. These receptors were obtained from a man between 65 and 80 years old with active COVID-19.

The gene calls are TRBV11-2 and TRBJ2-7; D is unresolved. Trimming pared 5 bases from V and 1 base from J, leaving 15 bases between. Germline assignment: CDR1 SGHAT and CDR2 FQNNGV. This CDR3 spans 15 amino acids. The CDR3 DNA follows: TGTGCCAGCAGCCCGACCCTATTAGCATCCTACGAGCAGTACTTC. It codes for CASSPTLLASYEQYF.

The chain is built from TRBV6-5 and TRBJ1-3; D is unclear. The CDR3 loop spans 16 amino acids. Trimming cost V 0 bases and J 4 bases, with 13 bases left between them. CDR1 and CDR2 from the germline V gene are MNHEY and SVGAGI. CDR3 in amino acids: CASSYSGPWKGNTIYF. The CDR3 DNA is TGTGCCAGCAGTTACTCGGGCCCGTGGAAGGGAAACACCATATATTTT.

CDR3 coding DNA: TGTGCCAGCAGTCGGCCGGCTTCGGGACAGGGGACAGTTACAGATACGCAGTATTTT. Encoded protein: CASSRPASGQGTVTDTQYF. This rearrangement joins TRBV6-6 to TRBJ2-3; 10 positions agree with TRBD1. Looked up from germline, CDR1 is MNHNY and CDR2 is SVGAGI (reference sequence). The V gene end was trimmed by 5 bases and the J gene end by 3 bases; junction bases not matched to a gene: 17. CDR3 size: 19 residues.

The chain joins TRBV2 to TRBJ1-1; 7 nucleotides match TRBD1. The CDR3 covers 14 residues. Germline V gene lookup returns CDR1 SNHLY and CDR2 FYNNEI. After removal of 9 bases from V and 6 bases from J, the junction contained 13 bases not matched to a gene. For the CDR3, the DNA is TGTGCCAGTAAGACCAACAGGGGTGGGTCTGAAGCTTTCTTT. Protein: CASKTNRGGSEAFF.

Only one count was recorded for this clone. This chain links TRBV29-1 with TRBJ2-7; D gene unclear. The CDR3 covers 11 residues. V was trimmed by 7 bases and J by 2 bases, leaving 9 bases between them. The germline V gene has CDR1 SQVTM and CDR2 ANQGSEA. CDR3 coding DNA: TGCAGCGGACAAGAAACCTACGAGCAGTACTTC. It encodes CSGQETYEQYF.

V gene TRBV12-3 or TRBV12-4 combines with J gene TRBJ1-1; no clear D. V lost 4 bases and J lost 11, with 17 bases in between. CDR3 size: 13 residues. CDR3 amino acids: CASSSRQTSGAFF. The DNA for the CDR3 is TGTGCCAGCAGTTCACGACAAACCTCGGGGGCTTTCTTT.

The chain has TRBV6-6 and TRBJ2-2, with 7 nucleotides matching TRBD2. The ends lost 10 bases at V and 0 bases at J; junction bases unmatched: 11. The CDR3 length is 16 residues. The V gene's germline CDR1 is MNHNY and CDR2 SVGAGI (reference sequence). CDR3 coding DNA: TGTGCCACCCCAGGGAGGGTGAACTCGAACACCGGGGAGCTGTTTTTT. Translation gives CATPGRVNSNTGELFF.

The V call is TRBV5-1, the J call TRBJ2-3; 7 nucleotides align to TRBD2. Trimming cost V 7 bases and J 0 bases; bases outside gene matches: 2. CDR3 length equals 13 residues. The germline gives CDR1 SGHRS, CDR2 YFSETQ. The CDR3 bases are TGCGCCAGCCAGGGACTAAGCACAGATACGCAGTATTTT. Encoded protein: CASQGLSTDTQYF. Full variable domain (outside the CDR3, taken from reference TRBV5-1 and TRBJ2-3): KAGVTQTPRYLIKTRGQQVTLSCSPISGHRSVSWYQQTPGQGLQFLFEYFSETQRNKGNFPGRFSGRQFSNSRSEMNVSTLELGDSALYLCASQGLSTDTQYFGPGTRLTVL.

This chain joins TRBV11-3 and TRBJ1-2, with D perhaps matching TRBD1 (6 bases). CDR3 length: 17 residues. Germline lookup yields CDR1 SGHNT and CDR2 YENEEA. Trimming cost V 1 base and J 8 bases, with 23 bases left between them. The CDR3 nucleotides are TGTGCCAGCAGCTTAGGGGGCACGGGGGGCCACCTCGAGGGCTACACCTTC. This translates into CASSLGGTGGHLEGYTF.

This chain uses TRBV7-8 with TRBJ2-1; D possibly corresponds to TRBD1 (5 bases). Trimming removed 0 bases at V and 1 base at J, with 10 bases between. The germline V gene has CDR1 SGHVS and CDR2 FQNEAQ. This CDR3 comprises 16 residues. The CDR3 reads CASSLASYRSYNEQFF. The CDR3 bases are TGTGCCAGCAGCTTAGCTTCGTACAGGTCCTACAATGAGCAGTTCTTC. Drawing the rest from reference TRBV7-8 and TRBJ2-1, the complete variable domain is GAGVSQSPRYKVAKRGQDVALRCDPISGHVSLFWYQQALGQGPEFLTYFQNEAQLDKSGLPSDRFFAERPEGSVSTLKIQRTQQEDSAVYLCASSLASYRSYNEQFFGPGTRLTVL.

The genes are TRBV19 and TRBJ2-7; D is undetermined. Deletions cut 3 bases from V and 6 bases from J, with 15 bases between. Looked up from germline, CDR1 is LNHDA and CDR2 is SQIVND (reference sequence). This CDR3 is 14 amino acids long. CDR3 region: CASSIAAEESEQYF. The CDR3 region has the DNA TGTGCCAGTAGTATCGCGGCAGAAGAATCCGAGCAGTACTTC.

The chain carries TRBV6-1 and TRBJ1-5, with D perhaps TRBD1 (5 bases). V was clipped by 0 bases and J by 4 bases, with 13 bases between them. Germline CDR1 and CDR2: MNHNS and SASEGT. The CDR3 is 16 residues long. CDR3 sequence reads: CASSEAHGGGNQPQHF. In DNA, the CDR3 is TGTGCCAGCAGTGAAGCTCACGGGGGGGGTAATCAGCCCCAGCATTTT.

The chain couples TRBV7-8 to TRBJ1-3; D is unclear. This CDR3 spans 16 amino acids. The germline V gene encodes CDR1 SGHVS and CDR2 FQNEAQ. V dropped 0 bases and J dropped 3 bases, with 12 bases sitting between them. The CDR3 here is CASSLARHGSGNTIYF. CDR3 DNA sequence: TGTGCCAGCAGCTTAGCGAGGCATGGGAGTGGAAACACCATATATTTT. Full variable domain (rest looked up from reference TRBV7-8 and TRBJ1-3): GAGVSQSPRYKVAKRGQDVALRCDPISGHVSLFWYQQALGQGPEFLTYFQNEAQLDKSGLPSDRFFAERPEGSVSTLKIQRTQQEDSAVYLCASSLARHGSGNTIYFGEGSWLTVV.

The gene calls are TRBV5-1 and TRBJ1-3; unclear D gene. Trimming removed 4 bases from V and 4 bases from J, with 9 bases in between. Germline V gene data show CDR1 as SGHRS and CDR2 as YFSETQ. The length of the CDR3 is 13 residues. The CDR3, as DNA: TGCGCCAGCAGCCCCGAGGGAGGAAACACCATATATTTT. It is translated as CASSPEGGNTIYF.

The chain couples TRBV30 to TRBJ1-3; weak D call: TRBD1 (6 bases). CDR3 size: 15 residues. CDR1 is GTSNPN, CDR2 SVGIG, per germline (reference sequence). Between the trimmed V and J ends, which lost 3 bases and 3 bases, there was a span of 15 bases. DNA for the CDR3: TGTGCCTGGAGCGAACAGGGATCGTTTGGAAACACCATATATTTT. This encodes CAWSEQGSFGNTIYF.

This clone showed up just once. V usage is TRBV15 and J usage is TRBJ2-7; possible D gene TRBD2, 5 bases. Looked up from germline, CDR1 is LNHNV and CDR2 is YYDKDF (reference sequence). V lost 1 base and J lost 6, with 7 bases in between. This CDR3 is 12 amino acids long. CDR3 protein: CATSRALGEQYF. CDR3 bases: TGTGCCACCAGCAGAGCACTAGGCGAGCAGTACTTC.

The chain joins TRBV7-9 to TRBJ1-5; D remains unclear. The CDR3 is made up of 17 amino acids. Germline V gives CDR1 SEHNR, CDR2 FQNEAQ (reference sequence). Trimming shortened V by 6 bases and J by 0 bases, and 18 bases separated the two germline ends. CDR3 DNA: TGTGCCAGCAGACCCCCTAGTGACCTTTATAGCAATCAGCCCCAGCATTTT. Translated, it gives CASRPPSDLYSNQPQHF.

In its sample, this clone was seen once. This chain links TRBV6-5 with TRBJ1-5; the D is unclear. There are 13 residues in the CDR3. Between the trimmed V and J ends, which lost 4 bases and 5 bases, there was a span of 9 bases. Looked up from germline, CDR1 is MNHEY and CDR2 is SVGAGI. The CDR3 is CASSSREYQPQHF. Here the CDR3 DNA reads TGTGCCAGCAGTTCTCGGGAGTATCAGCCCCAGCATTTT.

The CDR3 loop is CASSRRGQGSTDTQYF. DNA for the CDR3: TGTGCCAGCAGCCGACGGGGACAGGGTAGCACAGATACGCAGTATTTT. The chain is built from TRBV5-4 and TRBJ2-3; TRBD1 agrees at 9 bases. This CDR3 has 16 amino acids. CDR1 SGHNT and CDR2 YYREEE come from the germline V gene (reference sequence). V was clipped by 4 bases and J by 0 bases; unmatched bases: 6.

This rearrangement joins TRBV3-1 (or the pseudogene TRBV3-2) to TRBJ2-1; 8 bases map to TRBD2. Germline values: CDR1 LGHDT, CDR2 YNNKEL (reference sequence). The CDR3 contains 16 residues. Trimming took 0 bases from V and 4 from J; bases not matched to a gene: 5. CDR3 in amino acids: CASSQDQAGVYNEQFF. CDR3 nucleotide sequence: TGTGCCAGCAGCCAAGATCAAGCGGGGGTTTACAATGAGCAGTTCTTC.

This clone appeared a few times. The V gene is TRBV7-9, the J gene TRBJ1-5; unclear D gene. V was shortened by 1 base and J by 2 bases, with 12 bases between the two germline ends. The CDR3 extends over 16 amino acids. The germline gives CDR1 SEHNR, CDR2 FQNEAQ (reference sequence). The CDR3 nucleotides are TGTGCCAGCAGCTTAGGATCGGGGTTCGGCAATCAGCCCCAGCATTTT. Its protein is CASSLGSGFGNQPQHF. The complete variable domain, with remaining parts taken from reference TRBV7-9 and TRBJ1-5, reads DTGVSQNPRHKITKRGQNVTFRCDPISEHNRLYWYRQTLGQGPEFLTYFQNEAQLEKSRLLSDRFSAERPKGSFSTLEIQRTEQGDSAMYLCASSLGSGFGNQPQHFGDGTRLSIL.

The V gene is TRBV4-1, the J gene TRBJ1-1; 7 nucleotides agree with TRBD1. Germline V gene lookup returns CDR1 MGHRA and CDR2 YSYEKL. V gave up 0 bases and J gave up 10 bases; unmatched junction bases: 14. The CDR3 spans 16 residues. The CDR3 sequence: CASSQDPRDSRAGAFF. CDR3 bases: TGCGCCAGCAGCCAAGATCCCAGGGACAGTCGCGCAGGAGCTTTCTTT.

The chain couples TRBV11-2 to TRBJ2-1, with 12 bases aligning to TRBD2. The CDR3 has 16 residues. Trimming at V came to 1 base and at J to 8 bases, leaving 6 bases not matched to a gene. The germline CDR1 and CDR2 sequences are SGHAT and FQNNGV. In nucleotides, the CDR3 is TGTGCCAGCAGCTTAGGGCTAGCGGGGGGGTGGTATGAGCAGTTCTTC. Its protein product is CASSLGLAGGWYEQFF.

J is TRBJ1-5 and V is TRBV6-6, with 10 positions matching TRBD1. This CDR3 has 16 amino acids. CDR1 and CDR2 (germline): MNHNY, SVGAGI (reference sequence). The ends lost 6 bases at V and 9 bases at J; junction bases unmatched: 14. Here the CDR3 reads CASSLNGQGGVWPQHF. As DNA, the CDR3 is TGTGCCAGCAGCCTGAACGGACAGGGGGGGGTTTGGCCCCAGCATTTT.

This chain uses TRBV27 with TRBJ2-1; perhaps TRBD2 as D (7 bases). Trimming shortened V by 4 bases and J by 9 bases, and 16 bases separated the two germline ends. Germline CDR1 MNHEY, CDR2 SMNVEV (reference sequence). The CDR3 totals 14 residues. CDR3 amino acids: CASSWGQGGGEQFF. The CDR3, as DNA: TGTGCCAGCAGTTGGGGCCAGGGAGGGGGTGAGCAGTTCTTC.

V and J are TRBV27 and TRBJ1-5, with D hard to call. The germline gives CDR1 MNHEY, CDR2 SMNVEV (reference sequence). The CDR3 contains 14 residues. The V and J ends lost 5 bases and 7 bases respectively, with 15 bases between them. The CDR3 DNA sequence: TGTGCCAGCAGTCCTCAAGGTGCGGGACAGCCCCAGCATTTT. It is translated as CASSPQGAGQPQHF.

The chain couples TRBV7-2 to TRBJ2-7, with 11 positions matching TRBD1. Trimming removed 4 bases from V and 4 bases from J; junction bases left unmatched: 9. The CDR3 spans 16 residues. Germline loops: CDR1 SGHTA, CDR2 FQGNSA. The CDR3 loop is CASSSNPGQGGYEQYF. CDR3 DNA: TGTGCCAGCAGCTCAAACCCGGGACAGGGGGGATACGAGCAGTACTTC.